The 4 T cell receptor beta chains below come from one sample, sequenced in a study of a mutant IDH1 vaccine in newly diagnosed glioma. These receptors have no identified antigens. Assay used: immunoSEQ multiplex PCR; TCRdb lists only in-frame clones, some missing. The top ten hold around 3.5% of the sample, which has more than 25,000 clones, about nine tenths seen once. The time point is: week 5, during vaccination. Doses of 300 ug of mutant IDH1 20-mer peptide were given with topical imiquimod. Sequenced material: peripheral blood mononuclear cells (PBMCs), taken from a glioma patient whose treatment included an IDH1 peptide vaccine. The source is a woman between 40 and 50 years old with glioma. Some clones in this sample may be carry-over from other donors' samples.

The V and J genes are TRBV19 and TRBJ2-7; D gene uncertain. This CDR3 has 14 residues. Germline V lookup: CDR1 LNHDA, CDR2 SQIVND (reference sequence). V was cut by 8 bases and J by 7 bases, with 21 bases left in between. CDR3 amino acids: CASALQGPKGEQYF. In DNA form, the CDR3 reads TGTGCCAGTGCGCTTCAAGGCCCCAAGGGTGAGCAGTACTTC. Using reference TRBV19 and TRBJ2-7 for the parts outside the CDR3, the full variable domain is DGGITQSPKYLFRKEGQNVTLSCEQNLNHDAMYWYRQDPGQGLRLIYYSQIVNDFQKGDIAEGYSVSREKKESFPLTVTSAQKNPTAFYLCASALQGPKGEQYFGPGTRLTVT.

The chain couples TRBV19 to TRBJ2-1, with 16 bases identical to TRBD2. Germline lookup yields CDR1 LNHDA and CDR2 SQIVND (reference sequence). Losses at the gene ends were 4 bases for V and 3 bases for J; bases not matched to a gene: 3. The CDR3 totals 17 residues. The CDR3 bases are TGTGCCAGTAGTACGGGGACTAGCGGGGGGGGCTACAATGAGCAGTTCTTC. It specifies CASSTGTSGGGYNEQFF.

This chain uses TRBV18 with TRBJ1-4, with a weak D call TRBD1 (5 bases). The CDR3 has 17 residues. Per germline, CDR1 KGHSH and CDR2 LQKENI. Trimming left V 1 base short and J 4 bases short, with 16 bases between. CDR3 region: CASSPLESGPGNEKLFF. In DNA form, the CDR3 reads TGTGCCAGCTCACCACTTGAATCGGGACCCGGTAATGAAAAACTGTTTTTT.

This sequence joins TRBV18 and TRBJ1-3, with TRBD1 identical over 12 bases. Per the germline V gene, CDR1 is KGHSH and CDR2 is LQKENI. The CDR3 length is 16 residues. With V trimmed by 3 bases and J by 7 bases, 7 bases remained unmatched. DNA of the CDR3: TGTGCCAGCTCACCGGCCGGGACAGGGGGCCGTAACACCATATATTTT. Translation: CASSPAGTGGRNTIYF.